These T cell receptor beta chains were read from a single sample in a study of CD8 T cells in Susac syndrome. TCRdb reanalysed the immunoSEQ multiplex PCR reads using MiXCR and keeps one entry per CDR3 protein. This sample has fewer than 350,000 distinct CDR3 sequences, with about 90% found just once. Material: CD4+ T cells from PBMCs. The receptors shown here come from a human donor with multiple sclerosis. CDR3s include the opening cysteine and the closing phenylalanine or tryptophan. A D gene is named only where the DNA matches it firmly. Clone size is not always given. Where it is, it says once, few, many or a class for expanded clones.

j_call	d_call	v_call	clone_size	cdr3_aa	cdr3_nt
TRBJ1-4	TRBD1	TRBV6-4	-	CASSRDRGEKLFF	TGTGCCAGCTCAAGGGACAGGGGCGAAAAACTGTTTTTT
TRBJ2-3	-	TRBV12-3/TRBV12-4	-	CASSRLRDTQYF	TGTGCCAGCAGTCGGCTTCGTGATACGCAGTATTTT
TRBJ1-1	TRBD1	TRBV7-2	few	CASSYRTGGGTEAFF	TGTGCCAGCAGCTACCGAACAGGGGGGGGCACTGAAGCTTTCTTT
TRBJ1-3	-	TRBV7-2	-	CASSARAGTGNTIYF	TGTGCCAGCAGCGCACGGGCAGGGACTGGAAACACCATATATTTT
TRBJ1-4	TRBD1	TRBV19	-	CASDRGQVNEKLFF	TGTGCCAGCGACAGGGGGCAGGTTAATGAAAAACTGTTTTTT
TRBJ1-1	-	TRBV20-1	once	CSANLYTEAFF	TGCAGTGCGAACCTCTATACTGAAGCTTTCTTT
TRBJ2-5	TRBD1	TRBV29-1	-	CSVTQGGEETQYF	TGCAGCGTTACACAGGGGGGAGAAGAGACCCAGTACTTC
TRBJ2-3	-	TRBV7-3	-	CASSLRLGGQDTQYF	TGTGCCAGCAGCCTTAGACTAGGGGGTCAAGATACGCAGTATTTT
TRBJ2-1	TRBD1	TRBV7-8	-	CASSSSRPLGPGGYNEQFF	TGTGCCAGCAGCTCATCGAGACCGTTGGGTCCAGGGGGCTACAATGAGCAGTTCTTC
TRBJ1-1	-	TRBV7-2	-	CASSLWNTEAFF	TGTGCCAGCAGCTTGTGGAACACTGAAGCTTTCTTT
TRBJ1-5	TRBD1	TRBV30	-	CAWSARRLGTEKNQPQHF	TGTGCCTGGAGTGCAAGGAGACTAGGGACAGAAAAGAATCAGCCCCAGCATTTT
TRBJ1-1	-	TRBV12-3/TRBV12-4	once	CASRPIRRNTEAFF	TGTGCCAGCAGGCCCATACGTCGAAACACTGAAGCTTTCTTT
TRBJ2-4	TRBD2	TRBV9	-	CASSVGGTSGANIQYF	TGTGCCAGCAGCGTAGGTGGCACGAGCGGGGCCAACATTCAGTACTTC
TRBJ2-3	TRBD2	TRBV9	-	CASSVLAGTTDTQYF	TGTGCCAGCAGCGTACTAGCGGGGACCACAGATACGCAGTATTTT